The clone carrying this T cell receptor beta chain was observed many times. TCRdb re-derived calls from the 5' RACE reads in MiXCR, one entry per CDR3 protein. The sample lists approximately 38,000 distinct CDR3 sequences; 7% to 8.5% were seen once. The data were taken from a study of neurological immune-mediated disorders. The germline V and J ends were trimmed by 3 bases and 0 bases, with 9 bases remaining between them. The CDR3 contains 14 residues. Germline CDR1 is SGDLS and CDR2 is YYNGEE. Libraries from sorted cells each used some 1 million CD4+ or CD8+ T cells. V is TRBV9 and J is TRBJ1-1; TRBD1 is a possible D gene (6 bases). This clonotype was obtained from a man aged 45 to 65 in good health. The sample comprised CD4+ T cells from blood. CDR3 nucleotides: TGTGCCAGCAGCGCAGGGGCCTTGAACACTGAAGCTTTCTTT. Translation gives CASSAGALNTEAFF.